These 20 T cell receptor beta chains were sequenced from one sample in a study of T cells after yellow fever vaccination. TCRdb independently ran MiXCR on the 5' RACE reads; one entry per CDR3 protein. The sample records about 310,000 distinct CDR3 sequences, around 3.6% being singletons. Sample: PBMCs, taken on the day of the yellow fever booster vaccination. The receptors here all came from a man younger than 35 who received the YFV17D yellow fever vaccine.

The chain carries TRBV7-8 and TRBJ1-3, with 8 bases fitting TRBD1. Germline CDR1 reads SGHVS; CDR2 reads FQNEAQ. The ends lost 5 bases at V and 0 bases at J; junction bases unmatched: 6. The length of the CDR3 is 16 residues. The CDR3 loop is CASSKRQGLSGNTIYF. CDR3 in DNA: TGTGCCAGCAGCAAACGACAGGGGCTCTCTGGAAACACCATATATTTT.

The rearrangement links TRBV6-5 to TRBJ1-3; a possible D gene is TRBD1 (6 bases). The length of the CDR3 is 12 residues. Trimming cost V 5 bases and J 10 bases, with 12 bases left between them. Germline CDR1 and CDR2: MNHEY and SVGAGI. The CDR3 nucleotides read TGTGCCAGCAGTGACAGGTTTTCTACCATATATTTT. It specifies CASSDRFSTIYF.

The chain links TRBV21-1 to TRBJ2-7; the table gives TRBD1 as D, unverified against the DNA. TRBV21-1 is a pseudogene locus. The CDR3 is 14 residues long. The CDR3 reads CASSFQPGQGIRYF. The CDR3 DNA reads as TGTGCCAGCAGCTTCCAACCGGGACAGGGGATTCGGTACTTC.

The gene calls are TRBV28 and TRBJ2-7; D is unclear. Germline V CDR1 and CDR2: MDHEN, SYDVKM. The CDR3 extends over 13 amino acids. V lost 7 bases to trimming and J lost 3 bases, with 13 bases between them. The CDR3 DNA follows: TGTGCCAGCAACGCCAAGGGTAACTACGAGCAGTACGTC. Protein: CASNAKGNYEQYV.

V is TRBV5-6 and J is TRBJ2-1; D possibly matches TRBD1 or TRBD2 (5 bases each). Germline values: CDR1 SGHDT, CDR2 YYEEEE. V was clipped by 6 bases and J by 8 bases, with 9 bases between them. The CDR3 covers 11 residues. CDR3 nucleotides: TGTGCCAGCACCGGGGCGTATGAGCAGTTCTTC. Translated, it gives CASTGAYEQFF.

This clonotype has a count of ten or more. The chain recombines TRBV20-1 with TRBJ2-1, with D maybe TRBD1 (6 bases). Trimming cost V 7 bases and J 4 bases, with 8 bases left between them. Germline CDR1 is DFQATT and CDR2 is SNEGSKA (reference sequence). The length of the CDR3 is 11 residues. The DNA for the CDR3 is TGCAGTGGGGGGCTGTACAATGAGCAGTTCTTC. This codes for CSGGLYNEQFF.

This chain connects TRBV20-1 to TRBJ2-5, with D tentatively TRBD2 (5 bases). The CDR3 has 14 residues. The V end lost 2 bases, the J end lost 2 bases, and 12 bases lay between the germline ends. The germline V gene has CDR1 DFQATT and CDR2 SNEGSKA (reference sequence). The CDR3, as DNA: TGCAGTGCTAGAACCTCACTAGGGCAAGAGACCCAGTACTTC. Translation gives CSARTSLGQETQYF.

This clonotype was counted between two and nine times. The rearrangement links TRBV24-1 to TRBJ1-5; unclear D gene. The ends were cut back, 2 bases at V and 1 base at J, with 11 bases in the middle. The CDR3 runs to 16 residues. Germline CDR1 is KGHDR and CDR2 is SFDVKD. CDR3 nucleotide sequence: TGTGCCACCAGTGATTCCTCGACACCAAGCAATCAGCCCCAGCATTTT. Translated: CATSDSSTPSNQPQHF.

This clonotype was seen more than once but under ten times. The chain employs TRBV11-1 and TRBJ2-3; 8 bases line up with TRBD2. The germline V gene has CDR1 SGHAT and CDR2 FQDESV (reference sequence). This CDR3 has 15 residues. V shed 6 bases and J 4 bases; nucleotides not matched to a gene: 9. The CDR3 DNA follows: TGTGCCAGCAGACTTACGGGACTAGTCGCAGATACGCAGTATTTT. Amino acid sequence: CASRLTGLVADTQYF.

This clonotype was detected a few times. The chain is built from TRBV5-1 and TRBJ1-4; D unclear. Germline CDR1 and CDR2: SGHRS and YFSETQ. CDR3 size: 14 residues. Between the trimmed V and J ends, which lost 0 bases and 0 bases, there was a span of 3 bases. In DNA form, the CDR3 reads TGCGCCAGCAGCTTGGAAGCAACTAATGAAAAACTGTTTTTT. Protein: CASSLEATNEKLFF.

The sample holds many counts of this clonotype. V is TRBV10-3 and J is TRBJ2-7; 8 bases agree with TRBD2. This CDR3 contains 14 residues. CDR1 is ENHRY and CDR2 is SYGVKD in the germline V gene. V was clipped by 0 bases and J by 4 bases; unmatched bases: 2. CDR3 DNA: TGTGCCATCAGTGAGTCCAGCGGGGGTTACGAGCAGTACGTC. The encoded protein is CAISESSGGYEQYV.

The chain couples TRBV24-1 to TRBJ2-1, with 10 bases fitting TRBD2. Trimming at V came to 5 bases and at J to 8 bases, leaving 5 bases not matched to a gene. The length of the CDR3 is 14 residues. Germline-derived CDR1 and CDR2 are KGHDR and SFDVKD. The CDR3 is CATSGSGGIYEQFF. The DNA for the CDR3 is TGTGCCACCAGTGGTAGCGGGGGGATCTATGAGCAGTTCTTC.

This clonotype came up a few times. The chain joins TRBV7-6 to TRBJ2-7; D remains ambiguous. CDR1 is SGHVS and CDR2 is FNYEAQ in the germline V gene. The CDR3 has 16 amino acids. Trimming took off 5 bases at V and 0 bases at J, with 17 bases between the two ends. In DNA, the CDR3 is TGTGCCAGCAGCGAAGGTAGCAAGCCTGGCTCCTACGAGCAGTACTTC. It codes for CASSEGSKPGSYEQYF.

The CDR3 DNA reads TGCAGTGCTTCAGGCTGGAACTATGGCTACACCTTC. This gives the protein CSASGWNYGYTF. V and J are TRBV20-1 and TRBJ1-2; D is undetermined. This CDR3 contains 12 residues. The V end lost 5 bases, the J end lost 2 bases, and 9 bases lay between the germline ends. Germline V lookup: CDR1 DFQATT, CDR2 SNEGSKA (reference sequence).

The rearrangement joins TRBV20-1 to TRBJ2-3; 7 nucleotides agree with TRBD1. CDR3 length: 15 residues. V gave up 6 bases and J gave up 0 bases; unmatched junction bases: 9. The germline V gene encodes CDR1 DFQATT and CDR2 SNEGSKA (reference sequence). The CDR3 DNA follows: TGCAGTGCAAAGGGGACAGCCTCTAGCACAGATACGCAGTATTTT. This codes for CSAKGTASSTDTQYF.

The rearrangement links TRBV5-1 to TRBJ2-7; 11 nucleotides agree with TRBD1. The CDR3 runs to 15 residues. Germline V gene lookup returns CDR1 SGHRS and CDR2 YFSETQ. V shed 4 bases, J shed 3 bases, and the junction held 6 bases outside the gene matches. The CDR3 spells CASSPHGTGGYEQYV. In DNA, the CDR3 is TGCGCCAGCAGCCCTCACGGGACAGGGGGCTACGAGCAGTACGTC.

This clonotype appeared many times. The rearrangement uses TRBV27 and TRBJ1-1; 7 bases fit TRBD1. The germline V gene encodes CDR1 MNHEY and CDR2 SMNVEV (reference sequence). V was clipped by 2 bases and J by 5 bases; unmatched bases: 5. This CDR3 has 14 amino acids. In DNA form, the CDR3 reads TGTGCCAGCAGTTTAGATGAGGGGGCAACTGAAGCTTTCTTT. It yields the protein CASSLDEGATEAFF.

This clonotype was observed a few times. The chain couples TRBV5-4 to TRBJ2-4, with D unclear. Germline V gene data show CDR1 as SGHNT and CDR2 as YYREEE (reference sequence). The CDR3 length is 15 residues. The ends were cut back, 0 bases at V and 4 bases at J, with 11 bases in the middle. CDR3 nucleotide sequence: TGTGCCAGCAGCTTGGATTTGGACGTGAAAAACATTCAGTACTTC. Protein sequence: CASSLDLDVKNIQYF.

This clonotype was seen a handful of times. The genes are TRBV12-3 or TRBV12-4 and TRBJ1-1; no firm D call. This CDR3 has 13 residues. With 5 bases removed from V and 8 bases from J, the gap between germline ends came to 15 bases. The CDR3: CASSPETGIEAFF. CDR3 nucleotide sequence: TGTGCCAGCAGTCCGGAGACGGGAATCGAAGCTTTCTTT.

This clonotype was seen a handful of times. This chain connects TRBV12-3 or TRBV12-4 to TRBJ1-6; 7 bases are shared with TRBD1. The CDR3 sequence is 14 residues long. J gave up 9 bases and V 4 bases, and 6 bases lay outside the gene matches. This chain's CDR3 is CASSSSTGFSPLHF. The CDR3 bases are TGTGCCAGCAGTTCGTCGACAGGGTTTTCACCCCTCCACTTT.